This T cell receptor beta chain was sequenced during a study of blood T cells in healthy people across ages. There were healthy Caucasian individuals from Russia, aged roughly 6 to 90, serving as donors. Germline-derived CDR1 and CDR2 are MNHEY and SVGAGI. J was trimmed by 4 bases and V by 2 bases; bases with no gene match: 3. The length of the CDR3 is 15 residues. Sample-barcoded 5' priming and a J-beta primer mix drove a second PCR of roughly 7 to 11 cycles. TCRdb re-called the 5' RACE reads through MiXCR, storing one row per CDR3 protein. The data contain about 1.7 million distinct CDR3 sequences, approximately 28% of them singletons. The table lists this clonotype with many counts. Its specificity is unknown. Notes on the study in general: Not knowing donor CMV status may have confounded expanded clonotype changes.

The rearrangement joins TRBV6-5 to TRBJ2-5; 11 bases align to TRBD1. The source of this sequence is a woman in her 30s in good health. Sequencing was carried out using blood. The CDR3 protein is CASSYPGTGGETQYF. CDR3 in DNA: TGTGCCAGCAGTTACCCCGGGACAGGGGGAGAGACCCAGTACTTC.